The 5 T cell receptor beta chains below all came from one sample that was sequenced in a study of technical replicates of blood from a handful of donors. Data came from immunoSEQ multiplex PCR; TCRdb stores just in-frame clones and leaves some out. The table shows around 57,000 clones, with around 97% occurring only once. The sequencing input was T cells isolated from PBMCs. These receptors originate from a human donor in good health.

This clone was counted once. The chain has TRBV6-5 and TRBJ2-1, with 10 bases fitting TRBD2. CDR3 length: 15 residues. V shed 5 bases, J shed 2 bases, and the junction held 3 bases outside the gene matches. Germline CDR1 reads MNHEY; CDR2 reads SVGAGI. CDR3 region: CASSASGRAYNEQFF. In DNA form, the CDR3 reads TGTGCCAGCAGTGCGAGCGGGAGGGCCTACAATGAGCAGTTCTTC.

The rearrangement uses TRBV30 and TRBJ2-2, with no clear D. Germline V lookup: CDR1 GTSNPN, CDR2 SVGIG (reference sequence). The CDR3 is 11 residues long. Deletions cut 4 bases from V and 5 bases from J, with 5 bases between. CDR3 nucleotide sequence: TGTGCCTGGACTATAACCGGGGAGCTGTTTTTT. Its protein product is CAWTITGELFF.

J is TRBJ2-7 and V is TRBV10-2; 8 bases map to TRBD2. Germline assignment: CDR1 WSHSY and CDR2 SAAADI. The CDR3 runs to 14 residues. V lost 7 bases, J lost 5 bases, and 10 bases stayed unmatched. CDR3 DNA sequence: TGCGCCAGCACCCCGGGACTAGGGATCCACGAGCAGTACTTC. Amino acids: CASTPGLGIHEQYF.

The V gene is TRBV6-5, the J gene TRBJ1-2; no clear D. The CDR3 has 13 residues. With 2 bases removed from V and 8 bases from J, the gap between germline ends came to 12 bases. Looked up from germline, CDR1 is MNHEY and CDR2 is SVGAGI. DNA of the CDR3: TGTGCCAGCAGTTACCGGGTGTTGCAGGGCTACACCTTC. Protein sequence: CASSYRVLQGYTF.

CDR3 residues: CASTRWGQLEAFF. CDR3 DNA: TGTGCCAGTACTAGATGGGGACAGCTTGAAGCTTTCTTT. The chain is built from TRBV19 and TRBJ1-1, with TRBD1 identical over 7 bases. This CDR3 has 13 amino acids. Germline CDR1 and CDR2: LNHDA and SQIVND (reference sequence). V shed 7 bases, J shed 7 bases, and the junction held 9 bases outside the gene matches.